This TCR beta chain was identified during a study of OX40 agonist ivuxolimab in advanced cancers. On the study more broadly: The dose-escalation cohort was about 83% male, with a mean age of around 60 years, ranging roughly 20 to 80. Of the patients, three showed partial responses, one with hepatocellular carcinoma and two with cutaneous melanoma.

Sequenced by immunoSEQ multiplex PCR; TCRdb stores in-frame clones only, minus some. This sample has tens of thousands of clones; under 95% occur once, and the top ten carry about 0.59%. The junction had 4 bases not matched to a gene; V was cut back by 5 bases and J by 3 bases. The CDR3 extends over 14 amino acids. Germline V gene sequence: CDR1 SGHVS, CDR2 FQNEAQ. Concerning this clone: The target antigen is unknown.

General study findings and limits: There were, on average, more expanded clones in CD8+ T cells than in CD4+. There was clonal expansion of CD4+ and CD8+ blood T cells by week 6 at 0.1 to 3.0 mg/kg.

The input for sequencing was CD4+ or CD8+ T cells sorted from blood, taken in a trial of the OX40 agonist ivuxolimab. The TCR comes from an adult with an advanced solid tumor such as melanoma, head and neck, liver or kidney cancer. The chain recombines TRBV7-8 with TRBJ1-3; 7 bases match TRBD1. The CDR3 DNA is TGTGCCAGCAGCCGGACAGGATTTGGAAACACCATATATTTT. It specifies CASSRTGFGNTIYF.